One and the same sample provided the 24 T cell receptor beta chains below, sequenced in a study of post-analysis software for immune sequencing data. Regarding the study as a whole: Higher frequency in patients than in controls was seen for five TRBV segments, with TRBV5-6, TRBV5-1 and TRBV20-1 among them.

No cognate antigen is known for these TCRs. Every TCR beta cDNA library bore unique molecular identifiers. In TCRdb, the PCR reads were re-called with MiXCR into one record per CDR3 protein. The data contain about 770,000 distinct CDR3 sequences, roughly 50% of them singletons. The material sequenced was blood. These receptors all come from a girl between 5 and 17 years old with multiple sclerosis.

This clonotype was seen a handful of times. Written as DNA, the CDR3 is TGTGCCAGCAGCAACAAGCGGGCTCTCTCCTACGAGCAGTACTTC. This encodes CASSNKRALSYEQYF. The chain links TRBV7-9 to TRBJ2-7; weak D call: TRBD2 (6 bases). Trimming pared 5 bases from V and 0 bases from J, leaving 14 bases between. This CDR3 has 15 residues. Germline CDR1 and CDR2: SEHNR and FQNEAQ (reference sequence).

The chain combines TRBV20-1 with TRBJ2-5; 13 bases line up with TRBD2. Trimming at V came to 3 bases and at J to 5 bases, leaving 12 bases not matched to a gene. This CDR3 contains 17 residues. The V gene's germline CDR1 is DFQATT and CDR2 SNEGSKA (reference sequence). For the CDR3, the DNA is TGCAGTGCTAGTACTCGGACTAGCGGGAGTCCGGAGGAGACCCAGTACTTC. Translating it yields CSASTRTSGSPEETQYF.

This clonotype was detected only a few times. This chain joins TRBV21-1 and TRBJ2-5. TRBV21-1 is a recognized pseudogene. This CDR3 is 13 amino acids long. For the CDR3, the DNA is TGTGCCAGCACCGCGGACGGCGGAGAGACCCAGTACTTC. This translates into CASTADGGETQYF.

The J gene is TRBJ2-3, the V gene TRBV24-1, with 7 positions matching TRBD1. The length of the CDR3 is 12 residues. Trimming removed 4 bases from V and 10 bases from J; junction bases left unmatched: 4. Germline CDR1 reads KGHDR; CDR2 reads SFDVKD. The CDR3 DNA sequence: TGTGCCACCAGTGACTACGGACAGGCGCAGTATTTT. Its protein product is CATSDYGQAQYF.

The chain combines TRBV5-1 with TRBJ2-2; D may be TRBD2 (5 bases). Per the germline V gene, CDR1 is SGHRS and CDR2 is YFSETQ. The CDR3 covers 15 residues. Deletions cut 0 bases from V and 6 bases from J, with 12 bases between. As DNA, the CDR3 is TGCGCCAGCAGCTTGGTACAGACTACGTCCGGGGAGCTGTTTTTT. Translated: CASSLVQTTSGELFF.

The chain recombines TRBV7-3 with TRBJ2-3; TRBD1 agrees at 7 bases. The ends lost 5 bases at V and 2 bases at J; junction bases unmatched: 10. This CDR3 has 16 amino acids. Germline V lookup: CDR1 SGHTA, CDR2 FQGTGA. In nucleotides, the CDR3 is TGTGCCAGCAGCCAACAGACAGGGCGCCTCACAGATACGCAGTATTTT. Translated: CASSQQTGRLTDTQYF. Supplemented by reference TRBV7-3 and TRBJ2-3, the full variable domain reads GAGVSQTPSNKVTEKGKYVELRCDPISGHTALYWYRQSLGQGPEFLIYFQGTGAADDSGLPNDRFFAVRPEGSVSTLKIQRTERGDSAVYLCASSQQTGRLTDTQYFGPGTRLTVL.

The chain joins TRBV7-2 to TRBJ1-2; D is unresolved. V dropped 1 base and J dropped 8 bases, with 8 bases sitting between them. The CDR3 has 12 amino acids. In germline, CDR1 is SGHTA, CDR2 FQGNSA. Written as DNA, the CDR3 is TGTGCCAGCAGCTTAGGGTTTCGAGGCTACACCTTC. It specifies CASSLGFRGYTF.

V usage is TRBV11-2 and J usage is TRBJ2-3, with D maybe TRBD2 (7 bases). This CDR3 comprises 13 residues. Germline CDR1 and CDR2: SGHAT and FQNNGV. The V end was cut by 5 bases, the J end by 9 bases, with 15 bases between. The CDR3 nucleotides are TGTGCCAGCAGCCATCAGAAGGGGGGGACGCAGTATTTT. This encodes CASSHQKGGTQYF.

The chain employs TRBV6-2 or TRBV6-3 and TRBJ2-3; D not resolved. The CDR3 length is 17 residues. The germline V gene has CDR1 MNHEY and CDR2 SVGEGT. V was clipped by 2 bases and J by 0 bases, with 15 bases between them. In DNA form, the CDR3 reads TGTGCCAGCAGTTACCGGTTACGGACGGCCAGCACAGATACGCAGTATTTT. It encodes CASSYRLRTASTDTQYF.

This CDR3 reads CASSSGSIGTAQETQYF. The CDR3 region has the DNA TGTGCCAGCAGTTCGGGTAGTATAGGGACAGCACAAGAGACCCAGTACTTC. The chain is built from TRBV27 and TRBJ2-5, with TRBD1 identical over 7 bases. Unmatched junction bases numbered 13, after V lost 4 bases and J lost 2 bases. CDR1 MNHEY and CDR2 SMNVEV come from the germline V gene (reference sequence). CDR3 length: 17 residues.

The V and J genes are TRBV10-3 and TRBJ2-7; D remains unclear. The germline V gene encodes CDR1 ENHRY and CDR2 SYGVKD. The CDR3 runs 12 residues. V gave up 2 bases and J gave up 7 bases, with 9 bases separating them. The CDR3: CAISERAWEQYF. Here the CDR3 DNA reads TGTGCCATCAGTGAGCGGGCGTGGGAGCAGTACTTC.

Only a few counts were recorded for this clonotype. The gene calls are TRBV20-1 and TRBJ1-4, with D uncertain. This CDR3 has 12 amino acids. V dropped 5 bases and J dropped 6 bases, with 10 bases sitting between them. Germline V lookup: CDR1 DFQATT, CDR2 SNEGSKA (reference sequence). DNA for the CDR3: TGCAGTGCTTATATTGAAGATGAAAAACTGTTTTTT. Protein sequence: CSAYIEDEKLFF.

The V and J genes are TRBV3-1 and TRBJ1-5, with no clear D. Deletions cut 5 bases from V and 6 bases from J, with 14 bases between. The CDR3 is 14 residues long. Germline CDR1 is LGHDT and CDR2 is YNNKEL (reference sequence). The CDR3 loop reads CASSSVGSGQPQHF. The CDR3 region has the DNA TGTGCCAGCAGCTCAGTGGGGTCGGGTCAGCCCCAGCATTTT. Looking up the rest from reference TRBV3-1 and TRBJ1-5 gives the full variable domain: DTAVSQTPKYLVTQMGNDKSIKCEQNLGHDTMYWYKQDSKKFLKIMFSYNNKELIINETVPNRFSPKSPDKAHLNLHINSLELGDSAVYFCASSSVGSGQPQHFGDGTRLSIL.

This chain uses TRBV7-8 with TRBJ2-1; D perhaps matches TRBD1 (5 bases). Germline assignment: CDR1 SGHVS and CDR2 FQNEAQ. The V gene lost 5 bases and the J gene lost 6 bases, with 17 bases spanning the gap. The CDR3 is 15 amino acids. This chain's CDR3 is CASSPTPGYSNEQFF. The CDR3 nucleotides are TGTGCCAGCAGCCCCACACCAGGGTACAGCAATGAGCAGTTCTTC.

The chain uses TRBV20-1 and TRBJ2-1; no clear D. The CDR3 consists of 10 residues. V was pared by 8 bases and J by 4 bases, with 6 bases between. Germline CDR1 is DFQATT and CDR2 is SNEGSKA (reference sequence). The CDR3 region is CSLSYNEQFF. Written as DNA, the CDR3 is TGCAGTTTAAGTTACAATGAGCAGTTCTTC.

The V and J genes are TRBV5-1 and TRBJ1-1, with 7 bases aligning to TRBD1. The CDR3 is 15 amino acids. Looked up from germline, CDR1 is SGHRS and CDR2 is YFSETQ. V shed 0 bases, J shed 2 bases, and the junction held 4 bases outside the gene matches. The CDR3: CASSLVTGDNTEAFF. In nucleotides, the CDR3 is TGCGCCAGCAGCTTGGTTACAGGGGACAACACTGAAGCTTTCTTT.

The chain carries TRBV29-1 and TRBJ2-1, with D unresolved. Between the trimmed V and J ends, which lost 4 bases and 9 bases, there was a span of 7 bases. This CDR3 contains 10 residues. Germline-derived CDR1 and CDR2 are SQVTM and ANQGSEA. The CDR3 sequence: CSVAPGEQFF. The CDR3 DNA reads as TGCAGCGTTGCCCCGGGTGAGCAGTTCTTC.

The chain joins TRBV3-1 to TRBJ2-1; tentatively, D is TRBD1 or TRBD2 (5 bases each). This CDR3 is built from 17 residues. The germline V gene has CDR1 LGHDT and CDR2 YNNKEL (reference sequence). V lost 4 bases and J lost 0, with 16 bases in between. CDR3 in amino acids: CASSPLPGASSYNEQFF. CDR3 in DNA: TGTGCCAGCAGCCCCCTCCCCGGGGCGAGCTCCTACAATGAGCAGTTCTTC.

The chain couples TRBV6-5 to TRBJ2-1, with D unclear. Trimming took off 11 bases at V and 7 bases at J, with 12 bases between the two ends. This CDR3 is 11 amino acids long. Germline V gene data show CDR1 as MNHEY and CDR2 as SVGAGI. The CDR3 is CACGLLNEQFF. CDR3 in DNA: TGTGCCTGCGGCCTACTAAATGAGCAGTTCTTC.

The J gene is TRBJ2-1, the V gene TRBV5-6; D tentatively reads TRBD1 or TRBD2 (6 bases each). Trimming cost V 2 bases and J 12 bases, with 21 bases left between them. CDR1 SGHDT and CDR2 YYEEEE come from the germline V gene. This CDR3 spans 15 amino acids. In DNA form, the CDR3 reads TGTGCCAGCAGCTTAACGATTTGGGGGGCGAGGGGGCAGTTCTTC. It specifies CASSLTIWGARGQFF.

The chain has TRBV3-1 and TRBJ2-5, with 9 bases fitting TRBD1. J lost 3 bases, V lost 0 bases, and 5 bases had no gene match. CDR1 is LGHDT, CDR2 YNNKEL, per germline (reference sequence). There are 16 residues in the CDR3. The CDR3 reads CASSQEYRGRKETQYF. The CDR3 nucleotides are TGTGCCAGCAGCCAAGAATACAGGGGGCGAAAAGAGACCCAGTACTTC.

J is TRBJ2-1 and V is TRBV5-6; TRBD2 agrees at 9 bases. Germline CDR1 is SGHDT and CDR2 is YYEEEE. CDR3 length: 14 amino acids. V lost 4 bases, J lost 7 bases, and 6 bases stayed unmatched. The DNA for the CDR3 is TGTGCCAGCAGCACCGGGACTAGCATGAATGAGCAGTTCTTC. It yields the protein CASSTGTSMNEQFF.

The V call is TRBV30, the J call TRBJ2-7; 8 bases fit TRBD1. The end of the DNA is better explained by TRBJ2-5, so the J call may be wrong. The CDR3 length is 14 residues. Germline V gene data show CDR1 as GTSNPN and CDR2 as SVGIG (reference sequence). The CDR3 is CAWNAGQELETQYF. The CDR3 DNA reads TGTGCCTGGAACGCGGGACAGGAATTAGAGACCCAGTACTTC.

V gene TRBV11-2 combines with J gene TRBJ2-3, with 8 bases matching TRBD2. Germline V gene lookup returns CDR1 SGHAT and CDR2 FQNNGV. With V trimmed by 3 bases and J by 2 bases, 7 bases remained unmatched. There are 16 residues in the CDR3. The CDR3 is CASSFPAGGSTDTQYF. The CDR3 bases are TGTGCCAGCAGCTTCCCCGCGGGGGGTTCCACAGATACGCAGTATTTT.